Detailed here is one T cell receptor beta chain. The data were obtained in a study of OX40 agonist ivuxolimab in advanced cancers. Study-level information: The diagnoses of dose-escalation patients were hepatocellular carcinoma, melanoma, renal cell or head and neck cancer.

Autoimmune disease history or systemic immunosuppression excluded patients. Sequencing was performed with immunoSEQ multiplex PCR; in TCRdb, only in-frame clones are kept and a portion is missing. The table records fewer than 90,000 clones, 85% to 90% of them present only once. This specimen consisted of CD4+ or CD8+ T cells sorted from blood, obtained in a trial of the OX40 agonist ivuxolimab. This clonotype originated in an adult with an advanced solid tumor such as melanoma, head and neck, liver or kidney cancer.

CDR3 DNA sequence: TGTGCCAGCAGTTTGGGGCAGGGGATCTACGAGCAGTACGTC. Protein sequence: CASSLGQGIYEQYV. The J gene is TRBJ2-7, the V gene TRBV28, with a weak D call TRBD1 (6 bases). The CDR3 covers 14 residues. Germline V gene lookup returns CDR1 MDHEN and CDR2 SYDVKM. V lost 3 bases and J 3 bases, leaving 12 bases between the germline ends.